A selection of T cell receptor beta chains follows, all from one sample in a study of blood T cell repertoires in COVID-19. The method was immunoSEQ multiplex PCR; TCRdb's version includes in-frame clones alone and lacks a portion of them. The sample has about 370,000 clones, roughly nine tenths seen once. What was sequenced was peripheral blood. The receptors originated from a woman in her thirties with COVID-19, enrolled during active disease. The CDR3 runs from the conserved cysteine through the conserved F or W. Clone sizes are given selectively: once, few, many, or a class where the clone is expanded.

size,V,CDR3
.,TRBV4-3,CASSELYLTGGGNYGYTF
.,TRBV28,CASSTPGQGAPDEQFF
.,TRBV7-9,CASSYQPGQSYEQYF
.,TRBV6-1,CASSENRIGGYTF
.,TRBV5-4,CASSPPNRENTEAFF
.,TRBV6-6,CASSYRKNTEAFF
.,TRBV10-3,CAISESLRLAGTDTQYF
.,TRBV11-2,CASTLELDSQYF
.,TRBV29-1,CSARTGWTGGYF
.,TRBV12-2,CASRIGGRVLERELFF
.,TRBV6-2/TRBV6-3,CASSYSGHPSTDTQYF
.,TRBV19,CASSYGTAGAGAFF
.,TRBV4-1,CASSQEARVTYNEQFF
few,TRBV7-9,CASSSGQNTGELFF
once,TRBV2,CASSPDSGRFNYGYTF
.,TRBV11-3,CASSLEGQGGNTEAFF
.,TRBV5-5,CASSPTPGTGGSVLYGYTF
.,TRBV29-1,CSVRRWSFPTPNYGYTF
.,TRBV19,CASSRDTSTDTQYF
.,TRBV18,CASSPGHRSSYEQYF
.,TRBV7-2,CASSWSGTGGFPSYNEQFF
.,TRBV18,CASSPLEQGAYNEQFF
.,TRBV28,CASSLGGQRDEKLFF
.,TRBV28,CASSFGTGEGGYTF
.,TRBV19,CASTIRGAFNQPQHF
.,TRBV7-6,CASSPRTSGNEQFF
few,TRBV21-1,CASSIRGGGTTEAFF
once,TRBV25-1,CASSDDEGVYGYTF
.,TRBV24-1,CATSDFVSSTDTQYF
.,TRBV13,CASSPGTGGFSGNTIYF